This T cell receptor (beta chain) emerged from a study of regulatory T cells in long-lasting Graves disease. Time point meaning: newly diagnosed GD, antithyroid drugs for less than 3 months. Researchers made the TCR library from RNA that was extracted from PBMCs. Arm-PCR of CDR3 regions and iRepertoire HTBI primers were the basis on which TCR beta libraries were built. TCRdb reprocessed the multiplex PCR reads with MiXCR, giving one entry per CDR3 protein. Of 390,000 or so distinct CDR3 sequences listed, roughly 10% are singletons. Germline-derived CDR1 and CDR2 are SGHDN and FVKESK. V was shortened by 5 bases and J by 4 bases, with 15 bases between the two germline ends. The CDR3 contains 15 residues. The sample holds a few counts of this clonotype. The same data also contributed to another study, on T cells in Graves' hyperthyroidism and ophthalmopathy. That work adds: Newly diagnosed patients aged 18 to 65 had hyperthyroidism of under 2 months' duration.

The gene calls are TRBV14 and TRBJ2-1; tentative D call: TRBD2 (6 bases). This TCR was sampled from a woman under 30 with Graves disease. The sample was peripheral blood mononuclear cells (PBMCs), taken at new diagnosis, from a patient treated with antithyroid drugs. For the CDR3, the DNA is TGTGCCAGCAGCGTAATGCTGGCGGGGTACAATGAGCAGTTCTTC. Residues: CASSVMLAGYNEQFF.